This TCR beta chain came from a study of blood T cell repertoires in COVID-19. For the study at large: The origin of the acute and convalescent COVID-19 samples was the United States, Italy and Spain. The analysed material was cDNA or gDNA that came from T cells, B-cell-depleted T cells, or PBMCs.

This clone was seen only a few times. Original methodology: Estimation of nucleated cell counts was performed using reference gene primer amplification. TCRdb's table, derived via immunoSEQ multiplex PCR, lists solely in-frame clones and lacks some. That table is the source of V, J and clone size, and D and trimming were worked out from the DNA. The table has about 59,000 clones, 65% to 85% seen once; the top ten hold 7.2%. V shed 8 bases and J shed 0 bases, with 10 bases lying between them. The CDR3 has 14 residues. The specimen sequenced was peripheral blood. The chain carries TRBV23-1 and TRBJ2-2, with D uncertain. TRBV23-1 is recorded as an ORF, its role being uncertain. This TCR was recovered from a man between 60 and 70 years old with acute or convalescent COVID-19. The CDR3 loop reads CASAFGPNTGELFF. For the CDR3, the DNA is TGCGCCAGCGCCTTCGGTCCGAACACCGGGGAGCTGTTTTTT.